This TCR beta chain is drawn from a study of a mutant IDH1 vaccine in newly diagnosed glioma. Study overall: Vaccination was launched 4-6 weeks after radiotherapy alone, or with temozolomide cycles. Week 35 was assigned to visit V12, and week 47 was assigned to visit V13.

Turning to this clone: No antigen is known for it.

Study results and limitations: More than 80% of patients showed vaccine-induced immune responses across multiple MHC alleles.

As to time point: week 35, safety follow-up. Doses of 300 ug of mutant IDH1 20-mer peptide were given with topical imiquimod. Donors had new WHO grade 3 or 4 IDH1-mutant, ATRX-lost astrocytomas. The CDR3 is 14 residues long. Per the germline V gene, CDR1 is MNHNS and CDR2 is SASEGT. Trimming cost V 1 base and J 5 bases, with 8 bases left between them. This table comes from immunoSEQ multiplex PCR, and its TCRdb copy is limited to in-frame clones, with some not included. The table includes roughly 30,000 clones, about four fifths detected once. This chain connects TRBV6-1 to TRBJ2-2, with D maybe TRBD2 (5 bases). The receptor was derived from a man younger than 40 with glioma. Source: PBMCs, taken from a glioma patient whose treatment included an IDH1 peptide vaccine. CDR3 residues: CASSEVSETGELFF. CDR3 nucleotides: TGTGCCAGCAGTGAAGTTAGCGAAACCGGGGAGCTGTTTTTT.